Listed below are T cell receptor beta chains from one sample, sequenced in a study of blood T cell repertoires in COVID-19. Assay: immunoSEQ multiplex PCR; the TCRdb copy retains only in-frame clones and omits some. The table lists 150,000 to 200,000 clones, over 85% of them singletons. Sequences were obtained from peripheral blood. Source of these receptors: a woman aged 60-70 years with COVID-19, enrolled during active disease. The CDR3 runs from the conserved cysteine through the conserved F or W. A D gene is named only where the DNA matches it firmly. A row's size may be missing; if present it is once, few, many or a size class.

CDR3 protein: CASSRGGSSYNEQFF
CDR3 DNA: TGTGCCAGCAGTCGAGGGGGCAGCTCCTACAATGAGCAGTTCTTC
V gene: TRBV6-4
D gene: TRBD1
clone size: -
J gene: TRBJ2-1
CDR3 length: 15

CDR3 protein: CASSAGQGKSSGNTIYF
CDR3 DNA: TGCGCCAGCAGCGCGGGACAGGGAAAGAGCTCTGGAAACACCATATATTTT
V gene: TRBV5-1
D gene: TRBD1
clone size: -
J gene: TRBJ1-3
CDR3 length: 17

CDR3 protein: CATSRGGVYQPQHF
CDR3 DNA: TGTGCCACCAGCAGAGGGGGGGTCTATCAGCCCCAGCATTTT
V gene: TRBV15
D gene: -
clone size: -
J gene: TRBJ1-5
CDR3 length: 14

CDR3 protein: CASSHLTGNYGYTF
CDR3 DNA: TGCGCCAGCAGCCACTTGACAGGGAACTATGGCTACACCTTC
V gene: TRBV4-1
D gene: TRBD1
clone size: -
J gene: TRBJ1-2
CDR3 length: 14

CDR3 protein: CASSPTGGATEAFF
CDR3 DNA: TGTGCCAGCAGCCCGACAGGGGGGGCGACTGAAGCTTTCTTT
V gene: TRBV7-6
D gene: TRBD1
clone size: -
J gene: TRBJ1-1
CDR3 length: 14

CDR3 protein: CASSNGILNTEAFF
CDR3 DNA: TGTGCCAGCAGCAACGGGATTCTGAACACTGAAGCTTTCTTT
V gene: TRBV2
D gene: -
clone size: -
J gene: TRBJ1-1
CDR3 length: 14

CDR3 protein: CASSAHRGDNGYTF
CDR3 DNA: TGTGCCAGCAGCGCCCACAGGGGTGACAATGGCTACACCTTC
V gene: TRBV9
D gene: TRBD1
clone size: -
J gene: TRBJ1-2
CDR3 length: 14

CDR3 protein: CASSPLGGQPQHF
CDR3 DNA: TGTGCCAGCAGCCCACTCGGCGGTCAGCCCCAGCATTTT
V gene: TRBV6-4
D gene: -
clone size: -
J gene: TRBJ1-5
CDR3 length: 13

CDR3 protein: CASSNTGLAGGPSSYNEQFF
CDR3 DNA: TGTGCCAGCAGCAATACAGGACTAGCGGGGGGGCCAAGCTCCTACAATGAGCAGTTCTTC
V gene: TRBV9
D gene: TRBD2
clone size: -
J gene: TRBJ2-1
CDR3 length: 20

CDR3 protein: CASSSRDRGLEQFF
CDR3 DNA: TGTGCCAGCAGTTCCCGGGACAGGGGGCTTGAGCAGTTCTTC
V gene: TRBV6-5
D gene: TRBD1
clone size: once
J gene: TRBJ2-1
CDR3 length: 14

CDR3 protein: CASSASSGGPYEQYF
CDR3 DNA: TGTGCCAGCAGCGCCTCTAGCGGGGGGCCGTACGAGCAGTACTTC
V gene: TRBV2
D gene: TRBD2
clone size: -
J gene: TRBJ2-7
CDR3 length: 15

CDR3 protein: CASRTGTPNTEAFF
CDR3 DNA: TGTGCCAGCAGAACCGGGACACCGAACACTGAAGCTTTCTTT
V gene: TRBV2
D gene: -
clone size: -
J gene: TRBJ1-1
CDR3 length: 14

CDR3 protein: CASSRQGSKETQYF
CDR3 DNA: TGTGCCAGCTCACGACAGGGGAGTAAAGAGACCCAGTACTTC
V gene: TRBV18
D gene: TRBD1
clone size: -
J gene: TRBJ2-5
CDR3 length: 14

CDR3 protein: CASRAGTGGNEQFF
CDR3 DNA: TGTGCCAGCAGAGCCGGGACAGGGGGCAATGAGCAGTTCTTC
V gene: TRBV6-6
D gene: TRBD1
clone size: few
J gene: TRBJ2-1
CDR3 length: 14

CDR3 protein: CASGTSGGYEQFF
CDR3 DNA: TGTGCCAGCGGTACTAGCGGTGGTTATGAGCAGTTCTTC
V gene: TRBV7-2
D gene: TRBD2
clone size: -
J gene: TRBJ2-1
CDR3 length: 13

CDR3 protein: CASSQSGLNTEAFF
CDR3 DNA: TGTGCCAGCAGCCAGTCGGGTTTGAACACTGAAGCTTTCTTT
V gene: TRBV11-3
D gene: -
clone size: -
J gene: TRBJ1-1
CDR3 length: 14

CDR3 protein: CASNAQGLGNEKLFF
CDR3 DNA: TGTGCCAGTAATGCACAGGGTCTGGGTAATGAAAAACTGTTTTTT
V gene: TRBV19
D gene: -
clone size: -
J gene: TRBJ1-4
CDR3 length: 15

CDR3 protein: CASSQDGAGNTIYF
CDR3 DNA: TGCGCCAGCAGCCAAGACGGAGCTGGAAACACCATATATTTT
V gene: TRBV5-1
D gene: -
clone size: once
J gene: TRBJ1-3
CDR3 length: 14

CDR3 protein: CASSPGQARYGYTF
CDR3 DNA: TGTGCCAGCAGCCCAGGTCAGGCTCGCTATGGCTACACCTTC
V gene: TRBV27
D gene: -
clone size: -
J gene: TRBJ1-2
CDR3 length: 14

CDR3 protein: CASSPTRQGGYGYTF
CDR3 DNA: TGTGCCAGCAGCCCAACCAGGCAGGGTGGCTATGGCTACACCTTC
V gene: TRBV3-1/TRBV3-2
D gene: -
clone size: -
J gene: TRBJ1-2
CDR3 length: 15

CDR3 protein: CASSPSGFYEQYF
CDR3 DNA: TGTGCCAGCTCACCGTCAGGGTTCTACGAGCAGTACTTC
V gene: TRBV18
D gene: -
clone size: -
J gene: TRBJ2-7
CDR3 length: 13

CDR3 protein: CASTKIPGTGAYGYTF
CDR3 DNA: TGTGCCAGCACCAAAATTCCCGGGACAGGAGCTTATGGCTACACCTTC
V gene: TRBV27
D gene: TRBD1
clone size: -
J gene: TRBJ1-2
CDR3 length: 16

CDR3 protein: CASPQGLVRYTF
CDR3 DNA: TGTGCCAGTCCGCAGGGGCTTGTTCGCTACACCTTC
V gene: TRBV2
D gene: -
clone size: -
J gene: TRBJ1-2
CDR3 length: 12

CDR3 protein: CASSNTGVPGTDTQYF
CDR3 DNA: TGTGCCAGTAGCAATACAGGGGTCCCTGGCACAGATACGCAGTATTTT
V gene: TRBV19
D gene: TRBD1
clone size: -
J gene: TRBJ2-3
CDR3 length: 16

CDR3 protein: CASSLAVGSPNEKLFF
CDR3 DNA: TGCGCCAGCAGCTTGGCCGTCGGGAGTCCTAATGAAAAACTGTTTTTT
V gene: TRBV5-1
D gene: -
clone size: -
J gene: TRBJ1-4
CDR3 length: 16

CDR3 protein: CASSLSGEGENTIYF
CDR3 DNA: TGCGCCAGCAGCTTGTCGGGGGAAGGTGAAAACACCATATATTTT
V gene: TRBV5-1
D gene: -
clone size: once
J gene: TRBJ1-3
CDR3 length: 15

CDR3 protein: CAISESNYEQYF
CDR3 DNA: TGTGCCATCAGTGAGTCTAACTACGAGCAGTACTTC
V gene: TRBV10-3
D gene: -
clone size: -
J gene: TRBJ2-7
CDR3 length: 12

CDR3 protein: CATRSDRNTEAFF
CDR3 DNA: TGTGCCACCAGATCGGACAGAAACACTGAAGCTTTCTTT
V gene: TRBV15
D gene: -
clone size: once
J gene: TRBJ1-1
CDR3 length: 13

CDR3 protein: CARARRGTGYSNQPQHF
CDR3 DNA: TGTGCCAGAGCTCGGAGAGGGACAGGGTATAGCAATCAGCCCCAGCATTTT
V gene: TRBV21-1
D gene: -
clone size: -
J gene: TRBJ1-5
CDR3 length: 17

CDR3 protein: CASSAQGERELFF
CDR3 DNA: TGTGCCAGCAGCGCTCAGGGTGAAAGGGAGCTGTTTTTT
V gene: TRBV5-4
D gene: -
clone size: once
J gene: TRBJ2-2
CDR3 length: 13

CDR3 protein: CASSLEGGPEAFF
CDR3 DNA: TGTGCCAGCAGTTTAGAAGGGGGCCCTGAAGCTTTCTTT
V gene: TRBV12-3/TRBV12-4
D gene: TRBD1
clone size: once
J gene: TRBJ1-1
CDR3 length: 13

CDR3 protein: CASSEVADTQYF
CDR3 DNA: TGTGCCAGCAGTGAAGTCGCAGATACGCAGTATTTT
V gene: TRBV6-1
D gene: -
clone size: -
J gene: TRBJ2-3
CDR3 length: 12

CDR3 protein: CASSFWTGEETQYF
CDR3 DNA: TGTGCCAGCAGCTTTTGGACAGGGGAAGAGACCCAGTACTTC
V gene: TRBV5-5
D gene: TRBD1
clone size: -
J gene: TRBJ2-5
CDR3 length: 14

CDR3 protein: CASSTLRPGGDGYTF
CDR3 DNA: TGTGCCAGCAGCACCTTGAGGCCTGGGGGCGATGGCTACACCTTC
V gene: TRBV7-2
D gene: -
clone size: -
J gene: TRBJ1-2
CDR3 length: 15

CDR3 protein: CASSIPGFYGYTF
CDR3 DNA: TGTGCCAGCTCCATTCCGGGTTTCTATGGCTACACCTTC
V gene: TRBV18
D gene: -
clone size: once
J gene: TRBJ1-2
CDR3 length: 13

CDR3 protein: CASSQDLFSAGYLQYNEQFF
CDR3 DNA: TGTGCCAGCAGCCAAGATCTATTTAGCGCGGGCTACCTACAATACAATGAGCAGTTCTTC
V gene: TRBV4-2
D gene: -
clone size: -
J gene: TRBJ2-1
CDR3 length: 20

CDR3 protein: CASSPSTGGYEQYF
CDR3 DNA: TGTGCCAGCTCACCCTCCACAGGGGGCTACGAGCAGTACTTC
V gene: TRBV18
D gene: TRBD1
clone size: -
J gene: TRBJ2-7
CDR3 length: 14

CDR3 protein: CASSITGYEQYF
CDR3 DNA: TGTGCCAGCAGCATAACAGGCTACGAGCAGTACTTC
V gene: TRBV11-3
D gene: -
clone size: -
J gene: TRBJ2-7
CDR3 length: 12

CDR3 protein: CASSQGAGQGAGYGYTF
CDR3 DNA: TGCGCCAGCAGCCAGGGGGCTGGACAGGGGGCGGGCTATGGCTACACCTTC
V gene: TRBV4-1
D gene: TRBD1
clone size: -
J gene: TRBJ1-2
CDR3 length: 17

CDR3 protein: CASSFNRGYEQYF
CDR3 DNA: TGTGCCAGCAGTTTTAACAGGGGATACGAGCAGTACTTC
V gene: TRBV12-3/TRBV12-4
D gene: TRBD1
clone size: once
J gene: TRBJ2-7
CDR3 length: 13

CDR3 protein: CASKPAGMGEAFF
CDR3 DNA: TGTGCCAGCAAGCCAGCAGGGATGGGTGAAGCTTTCTTT
V gene: TRBV27
D gene: -
clone size: once
J gene: TRBJ1-1
CDR3 length: 13

CDR3 protein: CASSTTGGAGELFF
CDR3 DNA: TGTGCCAGTAGTACAACAGGGGGAGCGGGGGAGCTGTTTTTT
V gene: TRBV19
D gene: TRBD1
clone size: -
J gene: TRBJ2-2
CDR3 length: 14